Listed below are T cell receptor beta chains from one sample, sequenced in a study of blood T cell repertoires in COVID-19. Data came from immunoSEQ multiplex PCR; TCRdb stores just in-frame clones and leaves some out. Here the sample spans more than 200,000 clones, about 88% being singletons. The sample taken for sequencing was peripheral blood. The source of these receptors is a woman between 45 and 60 years old with COVID-19, enrolled during active disease. Both conserved end residues are part of each CDR3. A D gene is named only where the DNA matches it firmly. The size of a clone is reported for some rows only, either as once, few or many, or as a class for expanded clones.

. | TRBJ1-2 | . | TRBV5-8 | TGTGCCAGCAGCGGGGGGACGTATGGCTACACCTTC | CASSGGTYGYTF
. | TRBJ2-1 | . | TRBV5-1 | TGCGCCAGCAGACAGGGCGGAGGCTACAATGAGCAGTTCTTC | CASRQGGGYNEQFF
. | TRBJ2-2 | once | TRBV14 | TGTGCCAGCAGCCCCAGAACGGGCACCGGGGAGCTGTTTTTT | CASSPRTGTGELFF
TRBD1 | TRBJ1-2 | . | TRBV6-5 | TGTGCCAGCAGCCGCCCGGGACAGTTTTTCTATGGCTACACCTTC | CASSRPGQFFYGYTF
TRBD2 | TRBJ2-3 | . | TRBV29-1 | TGCAGCGTTGCGTTCCTTGAGATAGCGGGGGGACGAGATACGCAGTATTTT | CSVAFLEIAGGRDTQYF
. | TRBJ1-4 | once | TRBV6-5 | TGTGCCAGCAGTCCCAACGGGGTAAATGAAAAACTGTTTTTT | CASSPNGVNEKLFF
. | TRBJ1-1 | . | TRBV19 | TGTGCCAGTAGTATAGACGAGTTTGGGAACACTGAAGCTTTCTTT | CASSIDEFGNTEAFF
TRBD1 | TRBJ2-5 | . | TRBV6-5 | TGTGCCAGCACCCTCGACAGGGAAGAGACCCAGTACTTC | CASTLDREETQYF
TRBD1 | TRBJ1-2 | . | TRBV5-6 | TGTGCCAGCACCTATGAACGCAACAGGGGGCTGGGCTATGGCTACACCTTC | CASTYERNRGLGYGYTF
. | TRBJ1-5 | . | TRBV5-6 | TGTGCCAGCAGCTTTGGGAGCACGCCAAATCAGCCCCAGCATTTT | CASSFGSTPNQPQHF
TRBD1 | TRBJ1-2 | . | TRBV6-5 | TGTGCCAGCAGTTACACCTCAGGGGGAGATGGCTACACCTTC | CASSYTSGGDGYTF
. | TRBJ2-5 | . | TRBV6-5 | TGTGCCAGCAGTAAACAGCGGGAGACCCAGTACTTC | CASSKQRETQYF
TRBD2 | TRBJ2-3 | . | TRBV9 | TGTGCCAGCAGCGTATCTAGCGGGGGGGCCGCAGATACGCAGTATTTT | CASSVSSGGAADTQYF
TRBD2 | TRBJ2-2 | . | TRBV3-1/TRBV3-2 | TGTGCCAGCAGCCAAGGGGTTCGGCTAGCGGGATCCACCGGGGAGCTGTTTTTT | CASSQGVRLAGSTGELFF
. | TRBJ1-1 | . | TRBV2 | TGTGCCAGCAGTGAAGCCTCCCTCGGAGACAACACTGAAGCTTTCTTT | CASSEASLGDNTEAFF
. | TRBJ2-1 | . | TRBV29-1 | TGCAGCGGGAGGAGGGACCAGCAGTTCTTC | CSGRRDQQFF
. | TRBJ1-5 | few | TRBV18 | TGTGCCAGCTCACCAGGTCGGGTCAATCAGCCCCAGCATTTT | CASSPGRVNQPQHF
. | TRBJ2-7 | few | TRBV11-3 | TGTGCCAGCAGCTTGACTAGTCCTTCCTACGAGCAGTACTTC | CASSLTSPSYEQYF
TRBD2 | TRBJ2-1 | . | TRBV5-1 | TGCGCCAGCAGCCGGACTAGCGGTAACAATGAGCAGTTCTTC | CASSRTSGNNEQFF
. | TRBJ1-6 | . | TRBV2 | TGTGCCAGCAGTGAGCAGAATTCACCCCTCCACTTT | CASSEQNSPLHF
. | TRBJ1-1 | . | TRBV2 | TGTGCCAGCAACAGCAACCAGAACACTGAAGCTTTCTTT | CASNSNQNTEAFF
TRBD1 | TRBJ1-2 | . | TRBV19 | TGTGCCAGTAGTATAGCCGCAGGGGGCTATGGCTACACCTTC | CASSIAAGGYGYTF
. | TRBJ2-5 | . | TRBV6-5 | TGTGCCAGCAGTTACAGAAGGACAGCTCAAGAGACCCAGTACTTC | CASSYRRTAQETQYF
. | TRBJ2-5 | . | TRBV5-1 | TGCGCCAGCAGCCAAGCGGGCCCAGCAGGGGAGACCCAGTACTTC | CASSQAGPAGETQYF
. | TRBJ2-1 | . | TRBV11-2 | TGTGCCAGCAGCTTAGGATCCGCGGGATACAATGAGCAGTTCTTC | CASSLGSAGYNEQFF
. | TRBJ2-1 | . | TRBV30 | TGTGCCTGGAGTCCGAGGGGGGGCCCCAATGAGCAGTTCTTC | CAWSPRGGPNEQFF
. | TRBJ2-5 | . | TRBV4-1 | TGCGCCAGCAGCCTCTCTGGCAGATTTACGGAGACCCAGTACTTC | CASSLSGRFTETQYF
. | TRBJ2-1 | . | TRBV18 | TGTGCCAGCTCACCACCGGGCAGGGAAAAATACCCGTTCTTC | CASSPPGREKYPFF
TRBD2 | TRBJ2-5 | . | TRBV4-1 | TGCGCCAGCAGCCCGATCCTAGCGGGGGGAGGCGAGACCCAGTACTTC | CASSPILAGGGETQYF
. | TRBJ2-7 | . | TRBV12-3/TRBV12-4 | TGTGCCAGCAGTTTCCCTAGCTCCTACGAGCAGTACTTC | CASSFPSSYEQYF
. | TRBJ2-2 | . | TRBV11-3 | TGTGCCAGCAGCTTACAGGGCGACACCGGGGAGCTGTTTTTT | CASSLQGDTGELFF
TRBD1 | TRBJ2-2 | . | TRBV19 | TGTGCCAGTAGTGCCGGACAGGGGGCAGGCACCGGGGAGCTGTTTTTT | CASSAGQGAGTGELFF
. | TRBJ1-5 | . | TRBV3-1/TRBV3-2 | TGTGCCAGCAGCCAGGGAGGGGTTGGTCAGCCCCAGCATTTT | CASSQGGVGQPQHF
TRBD1 | TRBJ1-5 | many | TRBV19 | TGTGCCAGTAGTCTGGATCCAACAGGGGATCAGCCCCAGCATTTT | CASSLDPTGDQPQHF
TRBD1 | TRBJ2-7 | few | TRBV29-1 | TGCAGCGCTTCGGGACAGGGGCCCTACGAGCAGTACTTC | CSASGQGPYEQYF